Listed below are T cell receptor beta chains from one sample, sequenced in a study of blood T cell repertoires in COVID-19. Some clones are missing from TCRdb's copy, which holds only in-frame ones; the method was immunoSEQ multiplex PCR. The profile covers 90,000 to 100,000 clones, with around 75% appearing a single time and around a quarter taken by the ten largest. The sample comprised peripheral blood. The receptors here all came from a man between 65 and 85 years old with acute or convalescent COVID-19. Both conserved end residues are part of each CDR3.

cdr3_length: 15
v_call: TRBV28
j_call: TRBJ2-5
cdr3_aa: CASKTPGRVGETQYF

cdr3_length: 11
v_call: TRBV30
j_call: TRBJ2-7
cdr3_aa: CAWTGSYEQYF

cdr3_length: 17
v_call: TRBV28
j_call: TRBJ1-5
cdr3_aa: CASRGTGEAASNQPQHF

cdr3_length: 13
v_call: TRBV6-1
j_call: TRBJ1-5
cdr3_aa: CASSERGNQPQHF

cdr3_length: 14
v_call: TRBV11-2
j_call: TRBJ2-7
cdr3_aa: CASSSRLDDYEQYF

cdr3_length: 13
v_call: TRBV4-3
j_call: TRBJ2-7
cdr3_aa: CASSHEDSYEQYF

cdr3_length: 15
v_call: TRBV10-1
j_call: TRBJ2-1
cdr3_aa: CASSVGSGINNEQFF

cdr3_length: 14
v_call: TRBV19
j_call: TRBJ2-7
cdr3_aa: CASSPLREQHEQYF

cdr3_length: 15
v_call: TRBV9
j_call: TRBJ1-4
cdr3_aa: CASSSRQAKNEKLFF

cdr3_length: 16
v_call: TRBV28
j_call: TRBJ2-3
cdr3_aa: CASSLRTGLSTDTQYF

cdr3_length: 12
v_call: TRBV18
j_call: TRBJ2-1
cdr3_aa: CASSGLRDEQFF

cdr3_length: 13
v_call: TRBV30
j_call: TRBJ1-2
cdr3_aa: CAWSRSTTNGYTF

cdr3_length: 12
v_call: TRBV28
j_call: TRBJ2-5
cdr3_aa: CASSPYSRNQYF

cdr3_length: 15
v_call: TRBV5-1
j_call: TRBJ2-7
cdr3_aa: CASSSTGPGPYEQYF

cdr3_length: 14
v_call: TRBV7-2
j_call: TRBJ2-7
cdr3_aa: CASSSGQGGLEQYF

cdr3_length: 17
v_call: TRBV19
j_call: TRBJ2-2
cdr3_aa: CASSIDLGGIGTGELFF

cdr3_length: 16
v_call: TRBV7-9
j_call: TRBJ2-1
cdr3_aa: CASSLEGGIGHNEQFF

cdr3_length: 14
v_call: TRBV2
j_call: TRBJ2-6
cdr3_aa: CASSGVSGANVLTF

cdr3_length: 15
v_call: TRBV23-1
j_call: TRBJ1-6
cdr3_aa: CASSHGTAFHTPLHF

cdr3_length: 14
v_call: TRBV10-3
j_call: TRBJ2-5
cdr3_aa: CATTTGHGRDDQYF

cdr3_length: 14
v_call: TRBV7-9
j_call: TRBJ1-3
cdr3_aa: CASSLGTAGNTIYF

cdr3_length: 15
v_call: TRBV4-3
j_call: TRBJ2-5
cdr3_aa: CASSQDRGRGETQYF

cdr3_length: 14
v_call: TRBV7-2
j_call: TRBJ2-7
cdr3_aa: CASSQREGHYEQYF

cdr3_length: 14
v_call: TRBV5-5
j_call: TRBJ1-4
cdr3_aa: CASSWTPFNEKLFF

cdr3_length: 16
v_call: TRBV15
j_call: TRBJ2-1
cdr3_aa: CATTRTSGLDYNEQFF

cdr3_length: 14
v_call: TRBV9
j_call: TRBJ2-2
cdr3_aa: CASSVVMNTGELFF

cdr3_length: 17
v_call: TRBV21-1
j_call: TRBJ1-1
cdr3_aa: CASSRTGRGVMNTEAFF

cdr3_length: 12
v_call: TRBV28
j_call: TRBJ2-7
cdr3_aa: CASSQGYYEQYF

cdr3_length: 14
v_call: TRBV2
j_call: TRBJ1-4
cdr3_aa: CASSVEGLNEKLFF

cdr3_length: 14
v_call: TRBV4-2
j_call: TRBJ2-7
cdr3_aa: CASSQEGRSYEQYF

cdr3_length: 15
v_call: TRBV30
j_call: TRBJ1-1
cdr3_aa: CAWSGYRKGPTEAFF

cdr3_length: 14
v_call: TRBV3-1/TRBV3-2
j_call: TRBJ1-1
cdr3_aa: CASSQGQGRTEAFF